The rows below give T cell receptor beta chains drawn from one sample of a study of response to subunit inactivated influenza vaccine. TCRdb reprocessed the RT-PCR reads via MiXCR and lists one record per CDR3 protein. The table records hundreds of thousands of distinct CDR3 sequences, about 25% of them present only once. The sample in question was CD4+ T cells sorted from PBMCs, obtained 5 to 6 days after vaccination. Source of these receptors: a man over 45 who received an inactivated influenza vaccine. The CDR3 runs from the conserved cysteine through the conserved F or W. A D gene is named only where the DNA matches it firmly. Clone size appears in some rows only: once, few, many, or a class for an expanded clone.

few	.	11	TRBV29-1	TRBJ1-1	CSVAGVTEAFF	TGCAGCGTTGCAGGGGTCACTGAAGCTTTCTTT
few	TRBD1	13	TRBV12-3/TRBV12-4	TRBJ2-2	CASRRTGFGELFF	TGTGCCAGCAGAAGGACAGGGTTCGGGGAGCTGTTTTTT
few	TRBD2	13	TRBV28	TRBJ2-7	CASIKGLAEKQYF	TGTGCCAGCATTAAAGGACTAGCGGAAAAGCAGTACTTC
few	.	16	TRBV5-1	TRBJ2-1	CASSLSGGGPRDEQFF	TGCGCCAGCAGCCTTTCTGGTGGTGGGCCTCGGGATGAGCAGTTCTTC
.	.	13	TRBV4-2	TRBJ2-1	CASSQGGAGEQFF	TGTGCCAGCAGCCAAGGGGGGGCGGGGGAGCAGTTCTTC
.	.	12	TRBV29-1	TRBJ1-1	CSVLQANTEAFF	TGCAGCGTCCTACAGGCGAACACTGAAGCTTTCTTT
few	TRBD1	14	TRBV6-1	TRBJ2-1	CASSKRTGGYEQFF	TGTGCCAGCAGTAAGAGGACAGGGGGGTATGAGCAGTTCTTC
.	TRBD2	15	TRBV4-3	TRBJ2-1	CASSEVGGPYNEQFF	TGCGCCAGCAGCGAAGTGGGAGGGCCGTACAATGAGCAGTTCTTC
few	TRBD1	12	TRBV29-1	TRBJ2-3	CSASTGGDTQYF	TGCAGCGCCTCGACAGGGGGGGATACGCAGTATTTT
few	.	14	TRBV4-3	TRBJ2-2	CASSQSSLAGELFF	TGCGCCAGCAGCCAATCTAGCTTAGCCGGGGAGCTGTTTTTT
.	TRBD2	19	TRBV11-2	TRBJ2-3	CASSLVYLRGGGNTDTQYF	TGTGCCAGCAGCTTAGTGTACTTGCGGGGGGGTGGTAACACAGATACGCAGTATTTT
few	.	14	TRBV7-2	TRBJ2-1	CASSVGPAYNEQFF	TGTGCCAGCAGCGTGGGACCAGCATACAATGAGCAGTTCTTC
.	.	15	TRBV4-2	TRBJ2-7	CASSLNRDGVGEQYF	TGTGCCAGCAGCCTTAACAGGGATGGGGTCGGCGAGCAGTACTTC
.	.	13	TRBV20-1	TRBJ2-3	CSAPPSDRFTQYF	TGCAGTGCCCCCCCCTCCGACAGGTTTACGCAGTATTTT
.	.	15	TRBV20-1	TRBJ2-7	CSARDRRPVSYEQYF	TGCAGTGCTAGGGACAGAAGACCAGTCTCCTACGAGCAGTACTTC
.	TRBD1	14	TRBV3-1	TRBJ2-1	CASSHSTWTGRSVF	TGTGCCAGCAGCCATTCAACTTGGACAGGCCGATCGGTCTTC
few	.	12	TRBV7-8	TRBJ2-7	CASSLMDYEQYF	TGTGCCAGCAGCCTAATGGACTACGAGCAGTACTTC
.	TRBD1	14	TRBV5-1	TRBJ2-7	CASSFQTGDYEQYF	TGCGCCAGCAGCTTCCAGACAGGGGACTACGAGCAGTACTTC
few	TRBD2	14	TRBV20-1	TRBJ2-7	CSARAGGGAYEQYF	TGCAGTGCTAGAGCTGGTGGGGGGGCCTACGAGCAGTACTTC
.	.	21	TRBV28	TRBJ2-5	CASSSPRGTGVVVRRYETQYF	TGTGCCAGCAGTTCCCCCCGGGGGACTGGAGTAGTTGTCAGGCGATATGAGACCCAGTACTTC
.	.	14	TRBV7-9	TRBJ1-2	CASSAYRDNYGYTF	TGTGCCAGCAGTGCATACAGGGATAACTATGGCTACACCTTC
few	.	12	TRBV28	TRBJ2-7	CASSSGGREQYF	TGTGCCAGCAGTTCCGGGGGTCGAGAGCAGTACTTC
few	.	15	TRBV15	TRBJ1-4	CATSRDTGGYEKLFF	TGTGCCACCAGCAGAGATACTGGGGGGTATGAAAAACTGTTTTTT
.	TRBD2	13	TRBV5-6	TRBJ2-1	CASSPRGGSVQFF	TGTGCCAGCAGCCCCCGGGGGGGAAGTGTTCAGTTCTTC
.	.	15	TRBV5-1	TRBJ2-5	CASSLAPGKMETQYF	TGCGCCAGCAGCTTGGCGCCAGGGAAGATGGAGACCCAGTACTTC
.	.	13	TRBV5-1	TRBJ1-2	CASSQGRTYGYTF	TGCGCCAGCAGCCAGGGACGGACCTATGGCTACACCTTC
.	TRBD1	19	TRBV4-3	TRBJ2-7	CASSQEWAGGSSSSYEQYF	TGCGCCAGCAGCCAAGAATGGGCAGGGGGAAGCTCCTCTTCCTACGAGCAGTACTTC
.	TRBD2	15	TRBV9	TRBJ2-3	CASTETSGETDTQYF	TGTGCCAGCACCGAGACTAGCGGGGAGACAGATACGCAGTATTTT
.	.	16	TRBV27	TRBJ2-2	CASSLSVTANTGELFF	TGTGCCAGCAGTTTATCAGTGACGGCGAACACCGGGGAGCTGTTTTTT
.	TRBD1	15	TRBV5-1	TRBJ2-2	CASSRDRKDAGELFF	TGCGCCAGCAGCAGGGACAGGAAGGACGCCGGGGAGCTGTTTTTT
.	.	13	TRBV7-2	TRBJ1-3	CASSPRTGNTIYF	TGTGCCAGCAGCCCTCGGACTGGAAACACCATATATTTT
few	.	17	TRBV5-1	TRBJ2-5	CASSLVITPAPKETQYF	TGCGCCAGCAGCTTGGTCATTACCCCCGCCCCAAAAGAGACCCAGTACTTC
few	TRBD1	13	TRBV20-1	TRBJ2-5	CSARTGGAETQYF	TGCAGTGCAAGGACAGGGGGCGCGGAGACCCAGTACTTC
many	.	14	TRBV5-1	TRBJ1-3	CASSLASSGNTIYF	TGCGCCAGCAGCTTGGCCAGCTCTGGAAACACCATATATTTT
.	TRBD1	15	TRBV20-1	TRBJ1-2	CSARQGAGRNYGYTF	TGCAGTGCCCGCCAGGGGGCGGGACGGAACTATGGCTACACCTTC
few	TRBD2	17	TRBV6-2/TRBV6-3	TRBJ2-1	CASSYSIAREVYNEQFF	TGTGCCAGCAGTTACTCGATTGCGCGGGAGGTCTACAATGAGCAGTTCTTC
few	TRBD2	13	TRBV18	TRBJ2-5	CASSPGLSETQYF	TGTGCCAGCTCACCGGGACTATCGGAGACCCAGTACTTC
many	.	15	TRBV15	TRBJ2-1	CATSRDPTAIDEQFF	TGTGCCACCAGCAGAGATCCCACAGCGATCGATGAGCAGTTCTTC
.	.	12	TRBV29-1	TRBJ2-7	CSVAKGIGEQYF	TGCAGCGTTGCGAAGGGGATTGGCGAGCAGTACTTC
.	.	15	TRBV6-5	TRBJ2-7	CASRLHRDIAYEQYF	TGTGCCAGCAGGTTACACCGGGACATTGCCTACGAGCAGTACTTC
few	.	11	TRBV2	TRBJ2-7	CASSVVGEQYF	TGTGCCAGCAGTGTAGTTGGCGAGCAGTACTTC